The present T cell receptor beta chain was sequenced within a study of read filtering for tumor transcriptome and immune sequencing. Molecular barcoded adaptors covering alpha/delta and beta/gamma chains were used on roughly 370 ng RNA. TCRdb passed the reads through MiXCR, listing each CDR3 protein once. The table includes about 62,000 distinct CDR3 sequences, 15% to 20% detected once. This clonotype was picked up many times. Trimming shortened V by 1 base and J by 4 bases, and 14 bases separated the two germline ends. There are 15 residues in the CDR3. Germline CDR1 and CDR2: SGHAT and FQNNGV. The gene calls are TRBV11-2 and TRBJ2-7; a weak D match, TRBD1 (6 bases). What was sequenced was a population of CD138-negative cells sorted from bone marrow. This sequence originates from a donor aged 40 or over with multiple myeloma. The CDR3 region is CASSLGAGTQYEQYF. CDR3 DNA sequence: TGTGCCAGCAGCTTAGGGGCCGGGACACAATACGAGCAGTACTTC.